This T cell receptor beta chain is from a study of T cell responses to AZD1222 COVID-19 vaccine. Repertoires were generated with immunoSEQ multiplex PCR, while TCRdb's copy carries only in-frame clones and drops some. In the table there are about 150,000 clones, roughly nine tenths of which are singletons. Germline CDR1 is SEHNR and CDR2 is FQNEAQ (reference sequence). The CDR3 length is 15 residues. V lost 6 bases to trimming and J lost 0 bases, with 9 bases between them. Regarding this clone: Its target is not known.

General study results and limits: Two doses of AZD1222 preceded a rise in Spike-specific TCR breadth and depth.

Specimen: peripheral blood, collected on day 0 of AZD1222 vaccination. The V gene is TRBV7-9, the J gene TRBJ2-6; possible D gene TRBD2, 7 bases. This clonotype was obtained from an adult in good health. Written as DNA, the CDR3 is TGTGCCAGCAGAGGGGGGGACTCTGGGGCCAACGTCCTGACTTTC. It yields the protein CASRGGDSGANVLTF. Based on the CDR3 plus reference TRBV7-9 and TRBJ2-6, the full variable domain is DTGVSQNPRHKITKRGQNVTFRCDPISEHNRLYWYRQTLGQGPEFLTYFQNEAQLEKSRLLSDRFSAERPKGSFSTLEIQRTEQGDSAMYLCASRGGDSGANVLTFGAGSRLTVL.